The 23 T cell receptor beta chains below were found in one sample sequenced in a study of graft-versus-host responses after intestinal transplantation. TCRdb keeps only in-frame clones here, not all; method: immunoSEQ multiplex PCR. The sample lists 130,000 or so clones; about 92% were seen once. Their antigens remain unidentified. Sequences were derived from unstimulated CD4+ T cells sorted from spleen or lymph node cells, sampled before intestinal transplant. The source is a human donor who received an intestinal transplant.

This clone was counted only a few times. This sequence joins TRBV18 and TRBJ1-2; perhaps TRBD1 as D (6 bases). The V end was cut by 5 bases, the J end by 2 bases, with 12 bases between. Germline V gene data show CDR1 as KGHSH and CDR2 as LQKENI. The CDR3 sequence is 14 residues long. For the CDR3, the DNA is TGTGCCAGCTCAGGGGGACAACCAAACTATGGCTACACCTTC. This gives the protein CASSGGQPNYGYTF.

This clone appeared once. At the DNA level, this CDR3 is encoded by other sequences in the same sample as well. J is TRBJ1-1 and V is TRBV6-5; 7 bases line up with TRBD1. The CDR3 is 14 amino acids. Germline values: CDR1 MNHEY, CDR2 SVGAGI. J gave up 2 bases and V 2 bases, and 2 bases lay outside the gene matches. The CDR3 DNA reads TGTGCCAGCAGTTACGGGACAGCTAACACTGAAGCTTTCTTT. Its translation: CASSYGTANTEAFF.

J is TRBJ2-5 and V is TRBV9; D gene unclear. The CDR3 covers 13 residues. CDR1 SGDLS and CDR2 YYNGEE come from the germline V gene. V was trimmed by 2 bases and J by 4 bases, leaving 9 bases between them. The DNA of the CDR3 is TGTGCCAGCAGCGTGGCTAGTACAGAGACCCAGTACTTC. It translates to CASSVASTETQYF.

This clone was detected once. An end of the junction does not agree with germline; a read error may underlie this. The chain couples TRBV7-2 to TRBJ2-7, with 7 bases fitting TRBD2. In germline, CDR1 is SGHTA, CDR2 FQGNSA. CDR3 length: 10 amino acids. The CDR3 DNA is TGTGCCCTGGGGGACTACGGGCAGTACTTC. Translation gives CALGDYGQYF. The full variable domain, in which reference TRBV7-2 and TRBJ2-7 provide the parts outside the CDR3, is GAGVSQSPSNKVTEKGKDVELRCDPISGHTALYWYRQSLGQGLEFLIYFQGNSAPDKSGLPSDRFSAERTGGSVSTLTIQRTQQEDSAVYLCALGDYGQYFGPGTRLTVT.

The rearrangement joins TRBV11-2 to TRBJ2-5, with 8 bases identical to TRBD2. The J segment lost 2 bases and the V segment lost 1 base, leaving 9 bases of the junction unmatched. CDR3 length equals 17 residues. CDR1 and CDR2 (germline): SGHAT, FQNNGV. The DNA of the CDR3 is TGTGCCAGCAGCTTAGGCCGACCTAGCGGGCGTCAAGAGACCCAGTACTTC. This encodes CASSLGRPSGRQETQYF.

The chain employs TRBV10-3 and TRBJ2-7; the match to TRBD2 covers 15 bases. Trimming removed 5 bases from V and 0 bases from J; junction bases left unmatched: 5. The CDR3 runs to 17 residues. Looked up from germline, CDR1 is ENHRY and CDR2 is SYGVKD. The CDR3 protein is CAISKGLAGGSSYEQYF. CDR3 sequence (DNA): TGTGCCATCAGTAAGGGACTAGCGGGGGGCTCCTCCTACGAGCAGTACTTC.

This chain uses TRBV2 with TRBJ2-5; D is uncertain. The CDR3 sequence is 11 residues long. Trimming cost V 7 bases and J 6 bases, with 9 bases left between them. Germline CDR1 SNHLY, CDR2 FYNNEI. The CDR3 here is CASTPGKTQYF. DNA of the CDR3: TGTGCCAGCACCCCGGGCAAGACCCAGTACTTC.

This chain joins TRBV2 and TRBJ1-1; D remains ambiguous. The CDR3 consists of 16 residues. V lost 4 bases and J lost 2, with 17 bases in between. Germline V CDR1 and CDR2: SNHLY, FYNNEI. CDR3 DNA: TGTGCCAGCAGTGCGGTTCTCGGGCAGGTTAACACTGAAGCTTTCTTT. This codes for CASSAVLGQVNTEAFF.

V gene TRBV5-4 combines with J gene TRBJ2-7; D might be TRBD2 (7 bases). This CDR3 has 15 residues. Trimming removed 4 bases from V and 6 bases from J, with 20 bases in between. Germline assignment: CDR1 SGHNT and CDR2 YYREEE (reference sequence). This CDR3 is CASSPPGGREVEQYF. CDR3 DNA: TGTGCCAGCAGCCCCCCCGGGGGGCGTGAAGTCGAGCAGTACTTC.

The V and J genes are TRBV2 and TRBJ1-5; 9 bases align to TRBD1. Looked up from germline, CDR1 is SNHLY and CDR2 is FYNNEI. The CDR3 spans 15 residues. V lost 6 bases, J lost 3 bases, and 6 bases stayed unmatched. The CDR3 DNA reads TGTGCCAGCAGCCTACAGGGGGCGGACAATCAGCCCCAGCATTTT. Protein product: CASSLQGADNQPQHF.

This chain joins TRBV11-3 and TRBJ1-1, with D tentatively TRBD1 (6 bases). V was shortened by 5 bases and J by 7 bases, with 14 bases between the two germline ends. Per the germline V gene, CDR1 is SGHNT and CDR2 is YENEEA. CDR3 length: 13 amino acids. The CDR3 DNA follows: TGTGCCAGCAGCCGGGGGGGCGCGGGTGAAGCTTTCTTT. It translates to CASSRGGAGEAFF.

The J gene is TRBJ1-2, the V gene TRBV6-6; no firm D call. CDR3 length equals 14 residues. Germline-derived CDR1 and CDR2 are MNHNY and SVGAGI (reference sequence). With 6 bases removed from V and 4 bases from J, the gap between germline ends came to 15 bases. DNA for the CDR3: TGTGCCAGCAGGACCGACGGAAACGGCTATGGCTACACCTTC. This sequence encodes CASRTDGNGYGYTF.

The chain has TRBV7-9 and TRBJ2-3; no reliable D call. Germline V gene sequence: CDR1 SEHNR, CDR2 FQNEAQ (reference sequence). The CDR3 extends over 16 amino acids. V shed 2 bases and J shed 0 bases, with 12 bases lying between them. As DNA, the CDR3 is TGTGCCAGCAGCTTATCCGGCAGATCTAGCACAGATACGCAGTATTTT. It translates to CASSLSGRSSTDTQYF.

This clone occurred once. V usage is TRBV18 and J usage is TRBJ2-3; D gene uncertain. V shed 0 bases and J shed 2 bases, with 9 bases lying between them. CDR1 and CDR2 from the germline V gene are KGHSH and LQKENI. The CDR3 is 15 amino acids. DNA for the CDR3: TGTGCCAGCTCACCACCGATGCCTATCACAGATACGCAGTATTTT. Translated, it gives CASSPPMPITDTQYF.

V and J are TRBV30 and TRBJ1-4; D might be TRBD1 (5 bases). There are 13 residues in the CDR3. V dropped 3 bases and J dropped 7 bases, with 12 bases sitting between them. From germline, CDR1 is GTSNPN and CDR2 SVGIG (reference sequence). The CDR3 coding sequence is TGTGCCTGGAGCGCTGGGACGGCTGAAAAACTGTTTTTT. Encoded protein: CAWSAGTAEKLFF.

CDR3 DNA sequence: TGTGCCATCAGTGAGTCCAAGGGATCCTACGAGCAGTACTTC. It encodes CAISESKGSYEQYF. This chain uses TRBV10-3 with TRBJ2-7; D not resolved. Per the germline V gene, CDR1 is ENHRY and CDR2 is SYGVKD. Deletions cut 0 bases from V and 1 base from J, with 7 bases between. The CDR3 is 14 amino acids.

The genes are TRBV9 and TRBJ2-7; D unresolved. CDR1 SGDLS and CDR2 YYNGEE come from the germline V gene. The germline V and J ends were trimmed by 0 bases and 5 bases, with 9 bases remaining between them. This CDR3 spans 13 amino acids. CDR3 residues: CASSVEFWDEQYF. As DNA, the CDR3 is TGTGCCAGCAGCGTAGAATTCTGGGACGAGCAGTACTTC.

The rearrangement joins TRBV5-1 to TRBJ1-1; D remains unclear. Germline V CDR1 and CDR2: SGHRS, YFSETQ. The length of the CDR3 is 13 residues. Trimming took off 4 bases at V and 1 base at J, with 8 bases between the two ends. CDR3 region: CASSEQKNTEAFF. CDR3 sequence (DNA): TGCGCCAGCAGCGAACAAAAGAACACTGAAGCTTTCTTT.

The chain combines TRBV5-4 with TRBJ1-4; the D gene is possibly TRBD1 (5 bases). The germline V gene has CDR1 SGHNT and CDR2 YYREEE (reference sequence). The CDR3 is made up of 15 amino acids. The germline V and J ends were trimmed by 5 bases and 6 bases, with 17 bases remaining between them. CDR3 in amino acids: CASSVEPGLDEKLFF. The CDR3 nucleotides are TGTGCCAGCAGTGTTGAACCGGGACTAGATGAAAAACTGTTTTTT.

The chain combines TRBV13 with TRBJ1-3, with D possibly TRBD1 on 5 matching bases. Trimming pared 5 bases from V and 4 bases from J, leaving 18 bases between. Germline CDR1 and CDR2: PRHDT and FYEKMQ (reference sequence). The CDR3 totals 16 residues. The CDR3 DNA reads as TGTGCCAGCAGCCCCCCGGTAGGGACGTCAGGAAACACCATATATTTT. Encoded protein: CASSPPVGTSGNTIYF.

This clone came up once. The chain uses TRBV7-2 and TRBJ1-2, with a possible D match to TRBD1 (5 bases). The V end lost 4 bases, the J end lost 4 bases, and 19 bases lay between the germline ends. The CDR3 has 16 amino acids. Germline-derived CDR1 and CDR2 are SGHTA and FQGNSA. Written as DNA, the CDR3 is TGTGCCAGCAGCTCAGACCTGACTTTGGGGGTCTATGGCTACACCTTC. This codes for CASSSDLTLGVYGYTF.

The CDR3 region has the DNA TGTGCCAGCAGTTACTCCTTTGGGGGGGCGCGCGACGAGCAGTACTTC. Protein product: CASSYSFGGARDEQYF. The chain uses TRBV6-6 and TRBJ2-7; D possibly corresponds to TRBD2 (7 bases). The CDR3 is 16 amino acids. CDR1 is MNHNY and CDR2 is SVGAGI in the germline V gene (reference sequence). V was pared by 0 bases and J by 5 bases, with 17 bases between.

The genes are TRBV19 and TRBJ1-2, with unresolved D. Per the germline V gene, CDR1 is LNHDA and CDR2 is SQIVND (reference sequence). The CDR3 loop spans 15 amino acids. V lost 7 bases, J lost 4 bases, and 19 bases lay in between. In nucleotides, the CDR3 is TGTGCCAGTATCGGGCGGCGGGGAGGATTCTATGGCTACACCTTC. Protein product: CASIGRRGGFYGYTF. The variable domain in full, with the rest retrieved from reference TRBV19 and TRBJ1-2, is DGGITQSPKYLFRKEGQNVTLSCEQNLNHDAMYWYRQDPGQGLRLIYYSQIVNDFQKGDIAEGYSVSREKKESFPLTVTSAQKNPTAFYLCASIGRRGGFYGYTFGSGTRLTVV.